Included here is one T cell receptor (beta chain) sequence, with context. Its target is unknown. The sample originates from a study of shared clonotypes between healthy human individuals. Sequencing used immunoSEQ multiplex PCR; TCRdb keeps in-frame clones, though not all of them. This sample carries roughly 2,300,000 clones, roughly 90% of them seen once, and the ten largest clones take approximately 0.4%. Study-wide results and limits: Investigators expected sequencing depth to affect clonotype sharing among donors.

This CDR3 has 17 amino acids. V was pared by 5 bases and J by 0 bases, with 11 bases of the junction left unmatched. Looked up from germline, CDR1 is SGHVS and CDR2 is FQNEAQ. This sequence was found in a man in his late teens or twenties in good health. Some clones in this sample may be carry-over from other donors' samples. The sample consisted of naive CD4+ T cells from PBMCs. Indicated subset: CD45RA+ positively selected. V and J are TRBV7-8 and TRBJ2-5, with 8 nucleotides matching TRBD2. CDR3 nucleotide sequence: TGTGCCAGCAGCCCTCGGGGGGGGCTGGTGTACCAAGAGACCCAGTACTTC. Amino acid sequence: CASSPRGGLVYQETQYF.